This TCR beta chain is drawn from a study of technical replicates of blood from several donors. Repertoires were generated with immunoSEQ multiplex PCR, while TCRdb's copy carries only in-frame clones and drops some. The sample has about 80,000 clones; around nine tenths are singletons. Germline V CDR1 and CDR2: SGHTA, FQGNSA. This CDR3 has 12 amino acids. Trimming took 5 bases from V and 3 from J; bases not matched to a gene: 1. The V gene is TRBV7-2, the J gene TRBJ2-7; TRBD1 matches at 7 bases. The receptor was derived from a human donor in good health. The sample was T cells isolated from PBMCs. The CDR3 sequence: CASSGTVYEQYF. The CDR3 DNA is TGTGCCAGCAGCGGGACAGTCTACGAGCAGTACTTC.